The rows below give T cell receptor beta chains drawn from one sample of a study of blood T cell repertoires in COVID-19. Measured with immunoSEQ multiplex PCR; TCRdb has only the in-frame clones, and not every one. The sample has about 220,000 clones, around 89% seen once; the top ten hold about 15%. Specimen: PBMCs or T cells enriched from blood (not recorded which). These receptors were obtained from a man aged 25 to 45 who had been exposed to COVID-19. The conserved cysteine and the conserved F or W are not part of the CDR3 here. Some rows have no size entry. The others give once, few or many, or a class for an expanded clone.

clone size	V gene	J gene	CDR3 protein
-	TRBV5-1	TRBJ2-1	ASSYYLTGLLGNEQF
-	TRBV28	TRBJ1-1	ASSLRQQMNTEAF
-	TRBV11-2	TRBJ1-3	ASSTLQGIGGNTIY
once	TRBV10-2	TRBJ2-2	ASSASGNTGELF
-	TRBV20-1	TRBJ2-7	SATDRVEYEQY
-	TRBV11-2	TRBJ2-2	ASRTTGVGELF
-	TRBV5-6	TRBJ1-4	ASSLNPNEKLF
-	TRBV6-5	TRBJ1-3	ASSRQARAGNTIY
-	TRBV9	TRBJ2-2	ASSQDSYTGELF
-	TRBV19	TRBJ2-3	ASSIGFFLRGNTDTQY
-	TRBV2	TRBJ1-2	ASMGRGNYGYT
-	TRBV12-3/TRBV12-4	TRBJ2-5	ASKGDQETQY
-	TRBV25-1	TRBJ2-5	ASSEPGNQETQY
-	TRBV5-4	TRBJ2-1	ASSSRFNEQF
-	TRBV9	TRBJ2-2	ASSVGIGEGTGELF
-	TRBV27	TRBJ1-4	ASSFQGVGEKLF